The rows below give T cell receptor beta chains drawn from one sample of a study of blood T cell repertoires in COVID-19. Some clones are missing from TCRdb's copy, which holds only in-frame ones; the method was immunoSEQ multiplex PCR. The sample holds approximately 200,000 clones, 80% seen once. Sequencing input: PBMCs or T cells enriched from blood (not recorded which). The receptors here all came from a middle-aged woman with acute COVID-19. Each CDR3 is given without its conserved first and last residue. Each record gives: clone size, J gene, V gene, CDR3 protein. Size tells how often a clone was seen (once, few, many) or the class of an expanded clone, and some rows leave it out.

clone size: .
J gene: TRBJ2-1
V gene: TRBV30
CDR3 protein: AWIAGGSYNEQF

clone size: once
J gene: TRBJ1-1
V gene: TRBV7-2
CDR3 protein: ASRQPARVLNTEAF

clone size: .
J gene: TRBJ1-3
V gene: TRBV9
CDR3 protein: ASSPFGTDGNTIY

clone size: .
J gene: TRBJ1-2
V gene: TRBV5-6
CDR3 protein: ASSPGTQYGYT

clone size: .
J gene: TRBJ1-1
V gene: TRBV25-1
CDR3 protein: ASRQTGGDTEAF

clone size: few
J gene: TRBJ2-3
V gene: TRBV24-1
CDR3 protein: ATSDPVLPGTQY

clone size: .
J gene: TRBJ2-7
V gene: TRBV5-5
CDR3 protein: ASSDNSYEQY

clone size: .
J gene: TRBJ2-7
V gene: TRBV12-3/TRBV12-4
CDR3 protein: ASSYDRDREQY

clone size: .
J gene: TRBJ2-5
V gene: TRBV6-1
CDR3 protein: ASSEALAGGSETQY

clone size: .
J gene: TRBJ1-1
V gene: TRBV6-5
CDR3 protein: ASRQGVGTEAF

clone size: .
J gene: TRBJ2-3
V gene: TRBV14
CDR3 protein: ASSQGRGFSTDTQY

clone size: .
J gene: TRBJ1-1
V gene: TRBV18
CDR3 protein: ASSRTGESTEAF

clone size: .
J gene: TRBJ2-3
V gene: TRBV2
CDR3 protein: ASTLLPTSGQDTQY

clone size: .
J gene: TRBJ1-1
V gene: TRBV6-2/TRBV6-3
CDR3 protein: ASSYSRTGAEAF

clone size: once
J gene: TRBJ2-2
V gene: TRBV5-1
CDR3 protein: ASSLGQGLSFWTGELF

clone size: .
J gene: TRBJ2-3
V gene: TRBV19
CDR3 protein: ASSTGLSTDTQY

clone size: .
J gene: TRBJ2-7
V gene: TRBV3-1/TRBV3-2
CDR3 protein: ASSHQLPRRQTSYEQY

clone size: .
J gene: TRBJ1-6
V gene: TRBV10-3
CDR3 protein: AISDRENSPLH

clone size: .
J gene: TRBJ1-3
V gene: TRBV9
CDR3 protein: ASSVTGNTIY

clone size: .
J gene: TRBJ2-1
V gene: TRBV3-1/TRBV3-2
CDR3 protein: ASSHSGLAAGNEQF

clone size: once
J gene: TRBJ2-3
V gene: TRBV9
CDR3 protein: ASSVAPGYTDTQY

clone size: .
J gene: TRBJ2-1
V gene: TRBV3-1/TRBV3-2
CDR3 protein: ASSQDYVSNEQF

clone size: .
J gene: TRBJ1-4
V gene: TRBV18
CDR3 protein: ASSPRGKANEKLF

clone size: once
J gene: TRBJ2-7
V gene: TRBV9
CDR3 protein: ASSAHGGQGPYEQY

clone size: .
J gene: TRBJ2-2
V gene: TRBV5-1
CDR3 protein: ASSPPGQLATGELF

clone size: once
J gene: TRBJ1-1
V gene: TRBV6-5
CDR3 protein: ASSYAGFTEAF

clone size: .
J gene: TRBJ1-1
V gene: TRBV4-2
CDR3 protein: ASSPGARDTEAF

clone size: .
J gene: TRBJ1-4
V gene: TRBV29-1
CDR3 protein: SVLRGGTGEKLF

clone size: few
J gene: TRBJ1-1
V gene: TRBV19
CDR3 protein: ASRGLLRGNTEAF

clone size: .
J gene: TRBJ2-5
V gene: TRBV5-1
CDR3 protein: ASTAGGETQY

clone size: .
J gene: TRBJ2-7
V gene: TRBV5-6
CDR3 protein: ASSLLLGRGSYEQY

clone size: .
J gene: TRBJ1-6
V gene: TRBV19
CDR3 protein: ASSIQGARNSPLH

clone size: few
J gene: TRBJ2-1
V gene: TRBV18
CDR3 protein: ASSPERGGLNEQF

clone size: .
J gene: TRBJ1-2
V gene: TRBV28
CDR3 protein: ASSFSGQPNYGYT

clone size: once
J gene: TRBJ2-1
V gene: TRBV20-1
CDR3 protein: SARPRDEQF

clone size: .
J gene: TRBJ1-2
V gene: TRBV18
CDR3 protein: ASSPQAGGYGYGYT

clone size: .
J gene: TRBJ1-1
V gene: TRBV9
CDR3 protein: ASSVEGDTEAF